These 7 T cell receptor beta chains were sequenced from one sample in a study of cytomegalovirus exposure and HLA in healthy donors (dated by TCRdb to the late 2010s). Libraries were constructed by the immunoSEQ multiplex PCR assay. The immuneACCESS repertoire file appears here via TCRdb, limited to in-frame rearrangements. These files lack a portion of the clones; in checked studies, under half of the deficit traces to unresolved V genes, and the cause of the others is not known. The sample records about 250,000 clones, about 88% of which are singletons. The ten most abundant clones make up around 12% of the sample. Sequenced: PBMCs. Every receptor here comes from a man aged 18 to 35 in good health and CMV-seropositive.

The chain employs TRBV5-5 and TRBJ2-3, with D unresolved. This CDR3 contains 14 residues. The germline V gene has CDR1 SGHKS and CDR2 YYEKEE (reference sequence). V lost 4 bases and J lost 2, with 11 bases in between. This CDR3 reads CASSPLLDTDTQYF. CDR3 bases: TGTGCCAGCAGCCCCCTTTTGGACACAGATACGCAGTATTTT. Filled out from reference TRBV5-5 and TRBJ2-3, the complete variable domain reads DAGVTQSPTHLIKTRGQQVTLRCSPISGHKSVSWYQQVLGQGPQFIFQYYEKEERGRGNFPDRFSARQFPNYSSELNVNALLLGDSALYLCASSPLLDTDTQYFGPGTRLTVL.

The gene calls are TRBV5-4 and TRBJ2-7; TRBD1 matches at 10 bases. The germline CDR1 and CDR2 sequences are SGHNT and YYREEE (reference sequence). This CDR3 contains 14 residues. V lost 4 bases, J lost 3 bases, and 4 bases stayed unmatched. In nucleotides, the CDR3 is TGTGCCAGCAGCCCGGGACAGGGGTACTACGAGCAGTACTTC. Translation: CASSPGQGYYEQYF.

This clone was recorded once. The chain uses TRBV18 and TRBJ2-7; 7 bases align to TRBD2. Germline V gives CDR1 KGHSH, CDR2 LQKENI. V dropped 4 bases and J dropped 3; count of bases not matched to a gene: 6. This CDR3 is 14 amino acids long. CDR3 protein: CASSLSRELYEQYF. CDR3 sequence (DNA): TGTGCCAGCTCACTTTCGCGGGAGCTCTACGAGCAGTACTTC.

The chain couples TRBV16 to TRBJ2-7; 7 positions agree with TRBD1. Germline V CDR1 and CDR2: KGHSY, FQNENV. V was pared by 0 bases and J by 6 bases, with 2 bases of the junction left unmatched. This CDR3 has 13 amino acids. The DNA of the CDR3 is TGTGCCAGCAGCCAATCGGCAGGGGGCGAGCAGTACTTC. Residues: CASSQSAGGEQYF.

The chain recombines TRBV25-1 with TRBJ2-3; unclear D gene. Germline V lookup: CDR1 MGHDK, CDR2 SYGVNS. The CDR3 loop spans 10 amino acids. V was trimmed by 2 bases and J by 14 bases, leaving 8 bases between them. CDR3 nucleotide sequence: TGTGCCAGCAGTGAACGGTTCTGGTATTTT. Its translation: CASSERFWYF.

A note on this clone: Other DNA sequences of this sample code for an identical CDR3. This chain joins TRBV9 and TRBJ2-2; 7 bases agree with TRBD1. The V gene end was trimmed by 3 bases and the J gene end by 5 bases; junction bases not matched to a gene: 1. This CDR3 has 13 residues. Germline values: CDR1 SGDLS, CDR2 YYNGEE. CDR3 residues: CASSATGTGELFF. CDR3 DNA: TGTGCCAGCAGCGCGACAGGGACCGGGGAGCTGTTTTTT.

The chain couples TRBV5-4 to TRBJ1-1; D might be TRBD1 (6 bases). V dropped 2 bases and J dropped 3 bases, with 17 bases sitting between them. Germline V gene lookup returns CDR1 SGHNT and CDR2 YYREEE (reference sequence). The CDR3 spans 16 residues. The CDR3 is CASSLTIYREDTEAFF. Written as DNA, the CDR3 is TGTGCCAGCAGCTTAACCATTTACAGGGAAGACACTGAAGCTTTCTTT. Full variable domain (missing parts from reference TRBV5-4 and TRBJ1-1): ETGVTQSPTHLIKTRGQQVTLRCSSQSGHNTVSWYQQALGQGPQFIFQYYREEENGRGNFPPRFSGLQFPNYSSELNVNALELDDSALYLCASSLTIYREDTEAFFGQGTRLTVV.